The 25 T cell receptor beta chains listed next were all sequenced from one sample in a study of spatial heterogeneity in lung cancer. Findings of the study overall: For expanded intratumoral alpha and beta TCRs, counts tracked tumor mutation counts.

As to time point: sample taken at primary tumor resection. Each CDR3 protein is one row after TCRdb ran MiXCR on the 5' RACE reads. The sample has roughly 3,700 distinct CDR3 sequences, 5.3% seen once. Their specific antigens are unknown. The source material was lung tumor tissue, sampled at surgery. These receptors came from a female donor with early-stage non-small cell lung cancer.

This clonotype is medium-sized by share. The chain carries TRBV5-1 and TRBJ1-6; TRBD1 agrees at 10 bases. The CDR3 extends over 16 amino acids. The V and J ends lost 0 bases and 4 bases, in that order; junction bases with no gene match: 1. Germline lookup yields CDR1 SGHRS and CDR2 YFSETQ. The CDR3 sequence: CASSLGQGAYNSPLHF. In DNA form, the CDR3 reads TGCGCCAGCAGCTTGGGACAGGGGGCGTATAATTCACCCCTCCACTTT.

This clonotype is medium-sized (0.01 to 0.1%) in the sample. The chain combines TRBV10-3 with TRBJ1-4; D possibly corresponds to TRBD1 (5 bases). V gave up 9 bases and J gave up 0 bases, with 20 bases separating them. This CDR3 is built from 17 residues. Germline V gene sequence: CDR1 ENHRY, CDR2 SYGVKD. The CDR3 loop is CAIRPGPRFATNEKLFF. Written as DNA, the CDR3 is TGTGCCATTAGGCCGGGACCCCGATTCGCAACTAATGAAAAACTGTTTTTT.

This clonotype is classed as medium-sized. CDR3 nucleotide sequence: TGTGCCAGCACCGCGGAGGGTCGGCCCCAGCATTTT. Translating it yields CASTAEGRPQHF. The chain recombines TRBV6-2 or TRBV6-3 with TRBJ1-5; D ambiguous. V shed 7 bases and J shed 9 bases, with 13 bases lying between them. CDR3 size: 12 residues. The V gene's germline CDR1 is MNHEY and CDR2 SVGEGT.

This clonotype has a handful of counts. J is TRBJ2-1 and V is TRBV9; TRBD2 agrees at 7 bases. Germline CDR1 is SGDLS and CDR2 is YYNGEE. Losses at the gene ends were 4 bases for V and 8 bases for J; bases not matched to a gene: 15. This CDR3 contains 16 residues. CDR3 amino acids: CASSPSRSGKGDEQFF. CDR3 DNA sequence: TGTGCCAGCAGCCCCAGCCGGAGCGGGAAAGGGGATGAGCAGTTCTTC.

This clonotype was detected many times. This CDR3 is CASTSSISNQPQHF. CDR3 DNA sequence: TGTGCCAGCACATCCTCAATTAGCAATCAGCCCCAGCATTTT. The genes are TRBV2 and TRBJ1-5; D is uncertain. This CDR3 spans 14 amino acids. Germline CDR1 and CDR2: SNHLY and FYNNEI. V was trimmed by 7 bases and J by 0 bases, leaving 10 bases between them.

This clonotype rates as medium-sized. V is TRBV20-1 and J is TRBJ2-7; no firm D call. The CDR3 has 15 amino acids. Trimming shortened V by 3 bases and J by 4 bases, and 19 bases separated the two germline ends. The germline gives CDR1 DFQATT, CDR2 SNEGSKA (reference sequence). The CDR3 nucleotides read TGCAGTGCTAGTCCCCTCTCCGTTTTAACTTACGAGCAGTACTTC. Translation: CSASPLSVLTYEQYF.

This clonotype is categorized as medium-sized. The J gene is TRBJ1-2, the V gene TRBV20-1; D is ambiguous. CDR3 length: 13 residues. Trimming took 0 bases from V and 8 from J, leaving 13 bases between them. Per germline, CDR1 DFQATT and CDR2 SNEGSKA (reference sequence). The CDR3 bases are TGCAGTGCTAGAGACGGAGGGAAAGCCGGCTACACCTTC. It encodes CSARDGGKAGYTF.

Ten or more counts support this clonotype. The gene calls are TRBV20-1 and TRBJ2-7; 9 positions agree with TRBD2. The germline gives CDR1 DFQATT, CDR2 SNEGSKA (reference sequence). The CDR3 sequence is 14 residues long. V lost 4 bases and J lost 0; bases outside the gene matches: 4. CDR3 DNA sequence: TGCAGTGCTATAGCGGGAGCGCACTCCTACGAGCAGTACTTC. Amino acids: CSAIAGAHSYEQYF.

This clonotype is medium-sized by share. The chain uses TRBV7-2 and TRBJ2-7; TRBD2 is a possible D gene (5 bases). In germline, CDR1 is SGHTA, CDR2 FQGNSA. The germline V and J ends were trimmed by 3 bases and 0 bases, with 12 bases remaining between them. The CDR3 totals 15 residues. CDR3 coding DNA: TGTGCCAGCAGCTTCGATTTAGGGAGCTCCTACGAGCAGTACTTC. Translation: CASSFDLGSSYEQYF.

In its sample, this clonotype is medium-sized. The chain carries TRBV12-3 or TRBV12-4 and TRBJ1-2, with D uncertain. This CDR3 is built from 12 residues. V dropped 0 bases and J dropped 8 bases, with 7 bases sitting between them. The DNA of the CDR3 is TGTGCCAGCAGTTTAGCCCCACAGGGCTACACCTTC. It specifies CASSLAPQGYTF.

By share, this clonotype ranks as medium-sized. This rearrangement joins TRBV20-1 to TRBJ2-1, with 9 nucleotides matching TRBD1. The V segment lost 2 bases and the J segment 7 bases; nucleotides outside the gene matches: 6. The CDR3 runs 14 residues. Germline V gene lookup returns CDR1 DFQATT and CDR2 SNEGSKA (reference sequence). CDR3 bases: TGCAGTGCTAGACAGGACAGGGGCGCAAATGAGCAGTTCTTC. It yields the protein CSARQDRGANEQFF.

Within the sample, this clonotype is medium-sized. The V and J genes are TRBV2 and TRBJ2-2, with TRBD1 matching over 7 bases. CDR3 length equals 15 residues. Looked up from germline, CDR1 is SNHLY and CDR2 is FYNNEI. J lost 2 bases, V lost 2 bases, and 2 bases had no gene match. Written as DNA, the CDR3 is TGTGCCAGCAGTGAAACAGGGGCTAACACCGGGGAGCTGTTTTTT. It yields the protein CASSETGANTGELFF.

J is TRBJ2-7 and V is TRBV6-2 or TRBV6-3; the D gene is possibly TRBD1 (6 bases). CDR1 is MNHEY and CDR2 is SVGEGT in the germline V gene. This CDR3 spans 15 amino acids. V was trimmed by 8 bases and J by 0 bases, leaving 17 bases between them. The CDR3 DNA sequence: TGTGCCAGCGCTGCGCTTGGACAGTACTCCTACGAGCAGTACTTC. Translation: CASAALGQYSYEQYF.

This clonotype ranks as medium-sized. This chain links TRBV4-3 with TRBJ2-5, with D possibly being TRBD2 (5 bases). Germline V gene sequence: CDR1 LGHNA, CDR2 YSLEER. Trimming took 4 bases from V and 1 from J, leaving 13 bases between them. The CDR3 is 15 residues long. The CDR3 nucleotides are TGCGCCAGCAGCCCCAAGTATACTAGCCAAGAGACCCAGTACTTC. This translates into CASSPKYTSQETQYF.

This clonotype is medium-sized by share. The rearrangement uses TRBV7-2 and TRBJ2-1; TRBD2 agrees at 7 bases. The length of the CDR3 is 16 residues. J lost 4 bases, V lost 5 bases, and 11 bases had no gene match. CDR1 is SGHTA and CDR2 is FQGNSA in the germline V gene. The CDR3 DNA is TGTGCCAGCAGCCCCCGCGCGGGAGTTGGGTACAATGAGCAGTTCTTC. The encoded protein is CASSPRAGVGYNEQFF. The entire variable domain, with the rest obtained from reference TRBV7-2 and TRBJ2-1, is as follows: GAGVSQSPSNKVTEKGKDVELRCDPISGHTALYWYRQSLGQGLEFLIYFQGNSAPDKSGLPSDRFSAERTGGSVSTLTIQRTQQEDSAVYLCASSPRAGVGYNEQFFGPGTRLTVL.

Comments on this clonotype: A much bigger clone sits one base away, suggesting this may be a read error. The conserved phenylalanine or tryptophan normally closing the CDR3 is absent here, so this likely arose from a read error. V and J are TRBV7-2 and TRBJ2-1; 12 bases are shared with TRBD2. In germline, CDR1 is SGHTA, CDR2 FQGNSA. The CDR3 contains 12 residues. Trimming removed 8 bases from V and 10 bases from J; junction bases left unmatched: 3. This chain's CDR3 is CASASGRGEQFL. The CDR3, as DNA: TGTGCCAGCGCTAGCGGGAGGGGGGAGCAGTTCCTC.

This clonotype is categorized as medium-sized. The chain carries TRBV18 and TRBJ2-3, with D maybe TRBD1 (5 bases). The V gene lost 2 bases and the J gene lost 3 bases, with 12 bases spanning the gap. Germline CDR1 and CDR2: KGHSH and LQKENI. The length of the CDR3 is 15 residues. In DNA form, the CDR3 reads TGTGCCAGCTCACCAAACGGGCAGGGAACAGATACGCAGTATTTT. Encoded protein: CASSPNGQGTDTQYF.

The chain carries TRBV28 and TRBJ2-1, with no clear D. Trimming left V 6 bases short and J 12 bases short, with 12 bases between. CDR1 MDHEN and CDR2 SYDVKM come from the germline V gene. This CDR3 has 11 residues. CDR3 sequence (DNA): TGTGCCAGCAGCGTGACTCTGGTGCAGTTCTTC. As protein: CASSVTLVQFF. Full variable domain (missing parts from reference TRBV28 and TRBJ2-1): DVKVTQSSRYLVKRTGEKVFLECVQDMDHENMFWYRQDPGLGLRLIYFSYDVKMKEKGDIPEGYSVSREKKERFSLILESASTNQTSMYLCASSVTLVQFFGPGTRLTVL.

By sample share, this clonotype is medium-sized (0.01 to 0.1%). The chain is built from TRBV4-1 and TRBJ2-1; 9 bases align to TRBD2. CDR3 length: 18 residues. With V trimmed by 1 base and J by 10 bases, 17 bases remained unmatched. CDR1 is MGHRA and CDR2 is YSYEKL in the germline V gene. The CDR3, as DNA: TGCGCCAGCAGCCAAGGAGGGGGGAGGACTAGCGATACCCGAGAGCAGTTCTTC. This gives the protein CASSQGGGRTSDTREQFF.

By share, this clonotype counts as medium-sized. The V gene is TRBV28, the J gene TRBJ1-2; D is possibly TRBD1 (6 bases). Between the trimmed V and J ends, which lost 6 bases and 5 bases, there was a span of 16 bases. The CDR3 length is 14 residues. From germline, CDR1 is MDHEN and CDR2 SYDVKM. CDR3 bases: TGTGCCAGCAGCCAGGGGAGATCCGGGTATGGCTACACCTTC. Translating it yields CASSQGRSGYGYTF.

Sample share makes this clonotype medium-sized. This sequence joins TRBV7-2 and TRBJ1-1, with D perhaps TRBD1 (6 bases). V shed 5 bases and J shed 9 bases, with 13 bases lying between them. This CDR3 region has 12 residues. Germline-derived CDR1 and CDR2 are SGHTA and FQGNSA. The CDR3 sequence: CASSVWGAQAFF. The CDR3 nucleotides are TGTGCCAGCAGCGTCTGGGGGGCGCAAGCTTTCTTT.

Within the sample, this clonotype is medium-sized (0.01 to 0.1%). The gene calls are TRBV27 and TRBJ1-1, with 8 positions matching TRBD1. V shed 4 bases, J shed 10 bases, and the junction held 11 bases outside the gene matches. The CDR3 has 14 amino acids. From germline, CDR1 is MNHEY and CDR2 SMNVEV (reference sequence). The CDR3 sequence is CASSSSGQGVAAFF. The CDR3, as DNA: TGTGCCAGCAGTTCGTCCGGACAGGGTGTCGCAGCTTTCTTT.

Within the sample, this clonotype is medium-sized. The CDR3 bases are TGTGCCAGCAGCTTAGGCTGGGACTATGGCTACACCTTC. Its protein product is CASSLGWDYGYTF. This chain uses TRBV7-9 with TRBJ1-2, with D hard to call. Germline V gene sequence: CDR1 SEHNR, CDR2 FQNEAQ (reference sequence). V was trimmed by 1 base and J by 3 bases, leaving 6 bases between them. The CDR3 sequence is 13 residues long.

In this sample, this clonotype turned up many times. V is TRBV18 and J is TRBJ1-6; D ambiguous. The CDR3 totals 14 residues. The V end lost 8 bases, the J end lost 10 bases, and 18 bases lay between the germline ends. CDR1 and CDR2 (germline): KGHSH, LQKENI. In DNA, the CDR3 is TGTGCCAGCACCCAGGAGGGTCCGGGGTCACCCCTCCACTTT. Its translation: CASTQEGPGSPLHF.

This clonotype was counted a few times. A read error may explain this, as a much larger clone is one base away. The chain combines TRBV2 with TRBJ2-7; tentative D call: TRBD2 (5 bases). Germline CDR1 reads SNHLY; CDR2 reads FYNNEI. This CDR3 has 16 residues. Trimming removed 10 bases from V and 0 bases from J, with 22 bases in between. CDR3 sequence: CANSRGPGPISYEQYF. Here the CDR3 DNA reads TGTGCCAACAGCCGAGGGCCTGGGCCGATCTCCTACGAGCAGTACTTC.